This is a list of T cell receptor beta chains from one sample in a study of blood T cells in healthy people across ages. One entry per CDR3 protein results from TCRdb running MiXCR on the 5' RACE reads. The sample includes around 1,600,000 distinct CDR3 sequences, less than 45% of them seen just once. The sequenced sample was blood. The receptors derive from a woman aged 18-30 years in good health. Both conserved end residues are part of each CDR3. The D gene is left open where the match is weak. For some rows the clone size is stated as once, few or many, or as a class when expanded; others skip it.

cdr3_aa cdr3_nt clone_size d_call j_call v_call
CASSMSSGRGHEQYF TGTGCCAGCAGCATGTCTAGCGGGAGGGGCCACGAGCAGTACTTC NA TRBD2 TRBJ2-7 TRBV11-1
CSVEEKEGLALGIEYNEQFF TGCAGCGTTGAAGAAAAGGAGGGACTAGCGTTAGGTATTGAGTACAATGAGCAGTTCTTC NA TRBD2 TRBJ2-1 TRBV29-1
CASRPDRKETQYF TGTGCCAGCAGACCTGACAGGAAAGAGACCCAGTACTTC NA NA TRBJ2-5 TRBV6-5
CASSLSYSADTQYF TGTGCCAGCAGCTTAAGTTATAGCGCAGATACGCAGTATTTT NA NA TRBJ2-3 TRBV11-2
CASSDRDRVDQPQHF TGTGCCAGCAGCGACCGGGACAGGGTCGATCAGCCCCAGCATTTT few TRBD1 TRBJ1-5 TRBV7-2
CASSRLGRLYGYTF TGTGCCAGCAGCCGTTTAGGCCGCCTTTATGGCTACACCTTC NA NA TRBJ1-2 TRBV3-1
CAIKRGQETQYF TGTGCCATTAAACGAGGGCAAGAGACCCAGTACTTC once NA TRBJ2-5 TRBV28
CSARTGIRVNQPQHF TGCAGTGCGCGGACAGGGATTCGGGTCAATCAGCCCCAGCATTTT NA TRBD1 TRBJ1-5 TRBV20-1
CASSRQGVAKNIQYF TGTGCCAGCAGTCGACAGGGGGTGGCCAAAAACATTCAGTACTTC NA TRBD1 TRBJ2-4 TRBV6-2/TRBV6-3
CASSFGRGADTQYF TGCGCCAGCAGCTTCGGACGGGGTGCAGATACGCAGTATTTT many NA TRBJ2-3 TRBV4-1
CASSQDQAGLAPLHF TGCGCCAGCAGCCAAGATCAAGCAGGGTTGGCACCCCTCCACTTT NA NA TRBJ1-6 TRBV4-3
CSARDPKVSTDTQYF TGCAGTGCTAGAGATCCAAAGGTTAGCACAGATACGCAGTATTTT NA NA TRBJ2-3 TRBV20-1
CSAYPPWTGDTEAFF TGCAGTGCCTACCCACCCTGGACAGGGGACACTGAAGCTTTCTTT once TRBD1 TRBJ1-1 TRBV20-1
CASSTLLLQYF TGTGCCAGCAGTACTCTCCTCCTGCAGTACTTC NA NA TRBJ2-7 TRBV28
CASSLDKWSTPQHF TGTGCCAGCAGTTTGGACAAATGGAGTACGCCCCAGCATTTT few NA TRBJ1-5 TRBV12-3/TRBV12-4
CSVATGGGNIQYF TGCAGCGTTGCCACAGGGGGGGGAAACATTCAGTACTTC NA NA TRBJ2-4 TRBV29-1
CSVEMELLSGDTQYF TGCAGCGTTGAAATGGAGCTTCTCAGTGGAGATACGCAGTATTTT NA NA TRBJ2-3 TRBV29-1
CASSYSSRSYTGELFF TGTGCCAGCAGTTACTCGTCCAGGTCCTACACCGGGGAGCTGTTTTTT NA NA TRBJ2-2 TRBV6-5
CATSRDREILVAEAFF TGTGCCACCAGCAGAGACCGTGAGATTTTAGTAGCTGAAGCTTTCTTT NA NA TRBJ1-1 TRBV15
CASSWEGVEQYF TGCGCCAGCAGCTGGGAAGGGGTAGAGCAGTACTTC NA NA TRBJ2-7 TRBV5-1
CASKRRGAYERYF TGTGCCAGCAAACGGAGGGGAGCCTACGAGCGGTACTTC NA NA TRBJ2-7 TRBV28
CASSLGSSGVQETQFF TGCGCCAGCAGCTTGGGGTCTAGCGGGGTCCAAGAGACCCAGTTCTTC NA TRBD2 TRBJ2-1 TRBV5-1
CASSLATSGIRGELFF TGTGCCAGCAGCTTAGCGACTAGCGGTATTAGGGGGGAGCTGTTTTTT NA TRBD2 TRBJ2-2 TRBV7-6
CASSLAGTGIYTEAFF TGTGCCAGCAGTTTAGCGGGGACAGGGATTTACACTGAAGCTTTCTTT NA TRBD1 TRBJ1-1 TRBV12-3/TRBV12-4
CAAKGLGAGADTQYF TGTGCCGCTAAAGGGCTAGGAGCGGGGGCAGATACGCAGTATTTT NA TRBD2 TRBJ2-3 TRBV27